Listed below are T cell receptor beta chains from one sample, sequenced in a study of blood T cell repertoires in COVID-19. Method: immunoSEQ multiplex PCR; TCRdb's copy keeps in-frame clones and lacks some. The repertoire consists of tens of thousands of clones, with roughly four fifths occurring once and the leading ten covering 28%. Specimen: peripheral blood. The receptors were sampled from a woman older than 75 with acute or convalescent COVID-19. The CDR3 runs from the conserved cysteine through the conserved F or W. The D gene is left open where the match is weak. Clone size is shown for a subset of rows, as once, few, many or a class of expanded clone.

D: NA
J: TRBJ1-2
V: TRBV30
size: NA
CDR3: CAWSGQTVNYGYTF
DNA: TGTGCCTGGAGTGGCCAGACAGTTAACTATGGCTACACCTTC

D: NA
J: TRBJ2-7
V: TRBV7-9
size: NA
CDR3: CASSLVVGQSYEQYF
DNA: TGTGCCAGCAGCTTAGTGGTTGGACAATCCTACGAGCAGTACTTC

D: TRBD1
J: TRBJ2-5
V: TRBV5-1
size: once
CDR3: CASSPRGQETQYF
DNA: TGCGCCAGCAGCCCCAGGGGGCAAGAGACCCAGTACTTC

D: NA
J: TRBJ2-1
V: TRBV29-1
size: NA
CDR3: CSVDSGSSYNEQFF
DNA: TGCAGCGTTGATAGCGGCAGCTCCTACAATGAGCAGTTCTTC

D: NA
J: TRBJ2-7
V: TRBV24-1
size: NA
CDR3: CATSDPGEYEQYF
DNA: TGTGCCACCAGTGACCCCGGGGAATACGAGCAGTACTTC

D: TRBD1
J: TRBJ1-2
V: TRBV11-3
size: few
CDR3: CASSPTGGLGYTF
DNA: TGTGCCAGCAGCCCGACAGGGGGTTTGGGCTACACCTTC

D: NA
J: TRBJ2-2
V: TRBV7-2
size: NA
CDR3: CASSSTGWELFF
DNA: TGTGCCAGCAGCTCTACAGGATGGGAGCTGTTTTTT

D: NA
J: TRBJ1-2
V: TRBV28
size: NA
CDR3: CASIESNRDGYTF
DNA: TGTGCCAGCATTGAATCGAACAGGGATGGCTACACCTTC

D: NA
J: TRBJ1-2
V: TRBV21-1
size: NA
CDR3: CASSHRDLNYGYTF
DNA: TGTGCCAGCAGCCATCGGGATTTGAACTATGGCTACACCTTC

D: NA
J: TRBJ1-6
V: TRBV27
size: NA
CDR3: CASRRGDSPLHF
DNA: TGTGCCAGCAGGCGGGGTGATTCACCCCTCCACTTT

D: NA
J: TRBJ1-6
V: TRBV28
size: NA
CDR3: CATLIRQDFYNSPLHF
DNA: TGTGCCACCCTCATCAGACAGGATTTTTATAATTCACCCCTCCACTTT

D: NA
J: TRBJ1-6
V: TRBV10-3
size: once
CDR3: CATGGANSPLHF
DNA: TGTGCCACTGGGGGGGCCAATTCACCCCTCCACTTT

D: NA
J: TRBJ2-7
V: TRBV7-9
size: many
CDR3: CASSLSAGGPYEQYF
DNA: TGTGCCAGCAGCTTATCCGCAGGGGGGCCTTACGAGCAGTACTTC

D: TRBD2
J: TRBJ2-5
V: TRBV7-9
size: NA
CDR3: CASSLGSGSLGETQYF
DNA: TGTGCCAGCAGCTTGGGTAGCGGGAGCCTTGGTGAGACCCAGTACTTC

D: NA
J: TRBJ1-4
V: TRBV28
size: once
CDR3: CASSSQGFSTNEKLFF
DNA: TGTGCCAGCAGCTCCCAGGGGTTTTCAACTAATGAAAAACTGTTTTTT

D: NA
J: TRBJ2-5
V: TRBV21-1
size: NA
CDR3: CASTHPLGADYGMGVETQYF
DNA: TGTGCCAGCACCCACCCCCTGGGAGCGGATTATGGGATGGGAGTTGAGACCCAGTACTTC

D: NA
J: TRBJ2-3
V: TRBV24-1
size: NA
CDR3: CATSGGSKDTQYF
DNA: TGTGCCACCAGTGGAGGGAGTAAGGATACGCAGTATTTT

D: TRBD1
J: TRBJ2-4
V: TRBV3-1/TRBV3-2
size: NA
CDR3: CASSQRQGAKNIQYF
DNA: TGTGCCAGCAGCCAACGACAGGGGGCCAAAAACATTCAGTACTTC

D: TRBD1
J: TRBJ2-7
V: TRBV2
size: NA
CDR3: CASNRDRAYEQYF
DNA: TGTGCCAGCAACCGGGACAGGGCCTACGAGCAGTACTTC

D: TRBD1
J: TRBJ2-7
V: TRBV4-3
size: NA
CDR3: CASSHRQGPYEQYF
DNA: TGCGCCAGCAGCCACCGACAGGGGCCCTACGAGCAGTACTTC

D: TRBD1
J: TRBJ2-7
V: TRBV7-2
size: NA
CDR3: CASSLAGQGPGRGYEQYF
DNA: TGTGCCAGCAGCTTAGCGGGACAGGGGCCTGGGAGAGGGTACGAGCAGTACTTC

D: NA
J: TRBJ2-7
V: TRBV5-6
size: NA
CDR3: CASSLGRLEQYF
DNA: TGTGCCAGCAGCTTGGGCAGACTTGAGCAGTACTTC

D: NA
J: TRBJ2-1
V: TRBV5-6
size: NA
CDR3: CASSPVEGSTYNEQFF
DNA: TGTGCCAGCAGCCCCGTGGAGGGAAGCACCTACAATGAGCAGTTCTTC

D: NA
J: TRBJ1-4
V: TRBV19
size: NA
CDR3: CASSTGVTNEKLFF
DNA: TGTGCCAGTAGTACAGGGGTAACTAATGAAAAACTGTTTTTT

D: TRBD2
J: TRBJ2-2
V: TRBV19
size: NA
CDR3: CASSIGGLAGNTGELFF
DNA: TGTGCCAGTAGTATAGGGGGACTAGCGGGAAACACCGGGGAGCTGTTTTTT

D: TRBD2
J: TRBJ2-7
V: TRBV30
size: NA
CDR3: CAWSVLAQSYEQYF
DNA: TGTGCCTGGAGTGTACTAGCGCAATCCTACGAGCAGTACTTC

D: NA
J: TRBJ2-7
V: TRBV4-3
size: NA
CDR3: CASSLTTSGTGSEQYF
DNA: TGCGCCAGCAGCCTCACGACTAGTGGCACGGGCTCCGAGCAGTACTTC

D: NA
J: TRBJ1-1
V: TRBV5-4
size: NA
CDR3: CASSSPSGPNTEAFF
DNA: TGTGCCAGCAGCTCCCCTAGCGGCCCGAACACTGAAGCTTTCTTT

D: NA
J: TRBJ2-2
V: TRBV11-3
size: once
CDR3: CASSTRNTGELFF
DNA: TGTGCCAGCAGCACCAGGAACACCGGGGAGCTGTTTTTT

D: NA
J: TRBJ1-4
V: TRBV6-1
size: once
CDR3: CASSESGSGPNEKLFF
DNA: TGTGCCAGCAGTGAGTCGGGGTCGGGTCCTAATGAAAAACTGTTTTTT

D: NA
J: TRBJ2-3
V: TRBV11-3
size: NA
CDR3: CASSQLRRRTDTQYF
DNA: TGTGCCAGCAGCCAACTCCGCCGGCGGACAGATACGCAGTATTTT

D: TRBD2
J: TRBJ2-5
V: TRBV4-3
size: NA
CDR3: CASSQDSRTSGVLGWETQYF
DNA: TGCGCCAGCAGCCAGGACTCCCGGACTAGCGGGGTCCTGGGGTGGGAGACCCAGTACTTC

D: NA
J: TRBJ1-5
V: TRBV19
size: NA
CDR3: CASSFVIRARNQPQHF
DNA: TGTGCCAGTAGTTTCGTAATCAGGGCGCGCAATCAGCCCCAGCATTTT

D: TRBD1
J: TRBJ2-1
V: TRBV10-3
size: NA
CDR3: CAISDGRGLSYNEQFF
DNA: TGTGCCATCAGTGATGGCAGGGGGCTTTCCTACAATGAGCAGTTCTTC

D: NA
J: TRBJ2-2
V: TRBV9
size: NA
CDR3: CASSVATQANTGELFF
DNA: TGTGCCAGCAGCGTAGCTACCCAGGCTAACACCGGGGAGCTGTTTTTT

D: NA
J: TRBJ2-5
V: TRBV5-5
size: once
CDR3: CASRARTTPQETQYF
DNA: TGTGCCAGCAGAGCCCGCACGACACCCCAAGAGACCCAGTACTTC

D: NA
J: TRBJ1-1
V: TRBV5-1
size: NA
CDR3: CASSSIRGAGGNTEAFF
DNA: TGCGCCAGCAGCTCCATCCGGGGGGCCGGTGGGAACACTGAAGCTTTCTTT

D: NA
J: TRBJ2-5
V: TRBV18
size: NA
CDR3: CASSPTMGAQTQYF
DNA: TGTGCCAGCTCACCAACGATGGGGGCCCAGACCCAGTACTTC

D: NA
J: TRBJ2-7
V: TRBV6-2/TRBV6-3
size: NA
CDR3: CASSPRQFSYEQYF
DNA: TGTGCCAGCAGTCCAAGACAGTTTTCCTACGAGCAGTACTTC

D: NA
J: TRBJ1-2
V: TRBV4-3
size: NA
CDR3: CASSQEGHRPLGYTF
DNA: TGCGCCAGCAGCCAAGAGGGACACAGGCCCCTCGGCTACACCTTC

D: TRBD1
J: TRBJ2-5
V: TRBV5-8
size: NA
CDR3: CASSIDRGQETQYF
DNA: TGTGCCAGCAGCATCGACAGGGGGCAAGAGACCCAGTACTTC

D: NA
J: TRBJ2-3
V: TRBV7-3
size: NA
CDR3: CASSPQGTNTDTQYF
DNA: TGTGCCAGCAGCCCTCAGGGGACTAACACAGATACGCAGTATTTT

D: NA
J: TRBJ1-2
V: TRBV7-2
size: NA
CDR3: CASSLRDISYTF
DNA: TGTGCCAGCAGCTTACGAGACATCAGCTACACCTTC

D: TRBD1
J: TRBJ2-1
V: TRBV6-5
size: NA
CDR3: CASTTGGAYNEQFF
DNA: TGTGCCAGCACAACAGGGGGCGCCTACAATGAGCAGTTCTTC

D: NA
J: TRBJ2-2
V: TRBV27
size: NA
CDR3: CASRPLFVNTGELFF
DNA: TGTGCCAGCCGTCCCCTCTTCGTAAACACCGGGGAGCTGTTTTTT

D: NA
J: TRBJ2-7
V: TRBV28
size: NA
CDR3: CASSPFDEQYF
DNA: TGTGCCAGCAGCCCTTTCGACGAGCAGTACTTC

D: NA
J: TRBJ2-7
V: TRBV2
size: NA
CDR3: CASSEGVAAYEQYF
DNA: TGTGCCAGCAGTGAAGGGGTCGCGGCCTACGAGCAGTACTTC

D: NA
J: TRBJ1-2
V: TRBV19
size: few
CDR3: CASSIRQYGYTF
DNA: TGTGCCAGTAGTATCAGACAGTATGGCTACACCTTC

D: NA
J: TRBJ2-1
V: TRBV9
size: NA
CDR3: CASSVGGNYNEQFF
DNA: TGTGCCAGCAGCGTAGGAGGAAACTACAATGAGCAGTTCTTC

D: TRBD1
J: TRBJ1-1
V: TRBV15
size: NA
CDR3: CATSRDGTGDTEAFF
DNA: TGTGCCACCAGCAGAGATGGGACAGGGGACACTGAAGCTTTCTTT

D: NA
J: TRBJ2-1
V: TRBV6-5
size: NA
CDR3: CASSSNSISEQFF
DNA: TGTGCCAGCAGTTCCAACAGCATCAGCGAGCAGTTCTTC

D: NA
J: TRBJ1-4
V: TRBV29-1
size: NA
CDR3: CTVQGSNEKLFF
DNA: TGCACCGTACAGGGATCTAATGAAAAACTGTTTTTT

D: NA
J: TRBJ1-1
V: TRBV27
size: once
CDR3: CASSTSGHNTEAFF
DNA: TGTGCCAGCAGTACCTCGGGACACAACACTGAAGCTTTCTTT

D: NA
J: TRBJ2-2
V: TRBV27
size: NA
CDR3: CASSTDSSTGELFF
DNA: TGTGCCAGCAGTACGGACAGCAGTACCGGGGAGCTGTTTTTT

D: NA
J: TRBJ2-1
V: TRBV4-3
size: NA
CDR3: CASSQRVPNEQFF
DNA: TGCGCCAGCAGCCAGAGGGTACCCAATGAGCAGTTCTTC

D: TRBD2
J: TRBJ2-3
V: TRBV10-3
size: few
CDR3: CATHPGTSGRDTDTQYF
DNA: TGTGCGACACATCCCGGGACTAGCGGGAGGGACACAGATACGCAGTATTTT

D: TRBD2
J: TRBJ2-1
V: TRBV7-7
size: few
CDR3: CASSPSREGRGNEQFF
DNA: TGTGCCAGCAGCCCTAGTCGGGAGGGCCGGGGCAATGAGCAGTTCTTC

D: NA
J: TRBJ2-7
V: TRBV28
size: NA
CDR3: CASSPGVGRNYEQYF
DNA: TGTGCCAGCAGCCCGGGGGTGGGACGAAACTACGAGCAGTACTTC

D: TRBD2
J: TRBJ2-3
V: TRBV2
size: NA
CDR3: CASSEGPGGGADTQYF
DNA: TGTGCCAGCAGTGAAGGGCCGGGGGGAGGCGCAGATACGCAGTATTTT

D: NA
J: TRBJ1-5
V: TRBV28
size: NA
CDR3: CASNAGDQPQHF
DNA: TGTGCCAGCAATGCAGGGGACCAGCCCCAGCATTTT